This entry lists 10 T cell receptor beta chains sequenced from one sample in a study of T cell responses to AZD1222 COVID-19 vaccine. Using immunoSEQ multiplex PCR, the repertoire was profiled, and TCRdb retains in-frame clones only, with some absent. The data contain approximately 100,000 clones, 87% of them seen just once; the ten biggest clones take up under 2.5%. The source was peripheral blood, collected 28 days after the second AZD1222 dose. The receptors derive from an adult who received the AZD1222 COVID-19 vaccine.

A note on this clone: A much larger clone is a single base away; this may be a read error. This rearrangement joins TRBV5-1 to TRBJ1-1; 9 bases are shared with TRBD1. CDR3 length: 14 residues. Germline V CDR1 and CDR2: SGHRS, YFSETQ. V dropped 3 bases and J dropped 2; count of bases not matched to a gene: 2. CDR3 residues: CASSSGQGNTEAFF. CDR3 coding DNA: TGCGCCAGCAGCTCGGGACAGGGAAACACTGAAGCTTTCTTT.

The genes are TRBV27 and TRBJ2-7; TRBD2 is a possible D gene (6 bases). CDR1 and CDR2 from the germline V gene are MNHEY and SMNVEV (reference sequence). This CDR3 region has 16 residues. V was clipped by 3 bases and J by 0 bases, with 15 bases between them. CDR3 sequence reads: CASSFHSRRDSYEQYF. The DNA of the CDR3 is TGTGCCAGCAGTTTTCACTCAAGGCGGGACTCCTACGAGCAGTACTTC.

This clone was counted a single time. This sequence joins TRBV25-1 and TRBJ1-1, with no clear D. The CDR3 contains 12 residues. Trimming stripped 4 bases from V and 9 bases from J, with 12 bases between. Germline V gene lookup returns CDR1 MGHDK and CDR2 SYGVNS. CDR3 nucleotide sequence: TGTGCCAGCAGTGGTTGGAGGTCCAAAGCTTTCTTT. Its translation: CASSGWRSKAFF.

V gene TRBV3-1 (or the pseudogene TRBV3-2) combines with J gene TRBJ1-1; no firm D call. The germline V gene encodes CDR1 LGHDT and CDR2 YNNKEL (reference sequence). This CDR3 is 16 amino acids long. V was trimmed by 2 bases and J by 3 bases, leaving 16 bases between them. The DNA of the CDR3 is TGTGCCAGCAGCCAAAGACAAGGGATAACTTACACTGAAGCTTTCTTT. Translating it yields CASSQRQGITYTEAFF.

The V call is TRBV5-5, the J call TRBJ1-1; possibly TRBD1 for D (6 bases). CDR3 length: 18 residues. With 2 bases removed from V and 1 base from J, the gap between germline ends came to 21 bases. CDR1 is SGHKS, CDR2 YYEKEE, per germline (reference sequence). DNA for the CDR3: TGTGCCAGCAGCTTAAACTTTCACAGGGTTGCGGGGAACACTGAAGCTTTCTTT. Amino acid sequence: CASSLNFHRVAGNTEAFF.

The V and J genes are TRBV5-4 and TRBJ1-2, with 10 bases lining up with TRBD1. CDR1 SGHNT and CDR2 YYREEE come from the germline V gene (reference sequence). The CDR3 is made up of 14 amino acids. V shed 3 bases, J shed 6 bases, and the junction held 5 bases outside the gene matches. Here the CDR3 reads CASSSTGGEDGYTF. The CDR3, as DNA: TGTGCCAGCAGCTCGACAGGGGGCGAGGATGGCTACACCTTC.

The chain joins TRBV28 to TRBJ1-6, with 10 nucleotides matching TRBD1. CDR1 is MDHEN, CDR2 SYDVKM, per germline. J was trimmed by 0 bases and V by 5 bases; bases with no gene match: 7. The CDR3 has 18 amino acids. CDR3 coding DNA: TGTGCCAGCAGTAGAGTCCGGGACAGGGGCTCCTATAATTCACCCCTCCACTTT. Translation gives CASSRVRDRGSYNSPLHF.

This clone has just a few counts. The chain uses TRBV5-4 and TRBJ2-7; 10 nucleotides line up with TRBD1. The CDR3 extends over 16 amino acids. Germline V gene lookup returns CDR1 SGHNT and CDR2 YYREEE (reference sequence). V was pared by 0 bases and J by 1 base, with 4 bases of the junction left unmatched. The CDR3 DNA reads TGTGCCAGCAGCTTGGGCCGGGACAGGGGATCCTACGAGCAGTACTTC. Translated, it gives CASSLGRDRGSYEQYF.

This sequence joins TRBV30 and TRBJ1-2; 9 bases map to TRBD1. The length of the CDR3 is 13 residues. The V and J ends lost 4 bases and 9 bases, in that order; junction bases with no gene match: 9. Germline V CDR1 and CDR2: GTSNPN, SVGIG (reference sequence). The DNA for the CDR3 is TGTGCCTGGATGGACAGGGGACTATGGAGCTACACCTTC. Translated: CAWMDRGLWSYTF.

The CDR3 nucleotides are TGTGCCTGGAGCTGGGGACTAGCGGGGAGAACACCCCTAACCTACGAGCAGTACTTC. It codes for CAWSWGLAGRTPLTYEQYF. J is TRBJ2-7 and V is TRBV30; 13 bases agree with TRBD2. V trimming: 3 bases; J trimming: 2 bases; junction bases outside the gene matches: 16. The length of the CDR3 is 19 residues. The germline V gene has CDR1 GTSNPN and CDR2 SVGIG (reference sequence).